This T cell receptor (beta chain) derives from a study of cytomegalovirus exposure and HLA in healthy donors. About the study: As an earlier analysis found, about 179 million T cells yielded 90 million to 140 million unique TCR beta sequences. Membership in the Caucasian-associated ancestry cluster was found for around four fifths of roughly 360 genotyped donors.

Study conclusions and caveats: Further analysis was carried out later, and it showed several of the most significant clusters appearing linked to common viral pathogens. Most TCR beta V segments were productive about 90% or about 30% of the time in an earlier analysis.

Per germline, CDR1 SEHNR and CDR2 FQNEAQ (reference sequence). The CDR3 runs 16 residues. The PCR was carried out with 60 Vbeta primers and 13 Jbeta primers. Some clones are missing from TCRdb's copy, which holds only in-frame ones; the method was immunoSEQ multiplex PCR. In the table there are under 200,000 clones, around 82% of which are singletons. As regards this clone: Its matching antigen is unknown. One end of the junction fails to match germline, which may point to a read error.

J is TRBJ1-2 and V is TRBV7-9, with TRBD1 matching over 11 bases. This receptor was obtained from a young woman in good health and CMV-seropositive. The sample was PBMCs. DNA of the CDR3: TGTTCCAGCAGCTTGGGGACAGGGGGTACTCTCTATGGCTACACCTTC. This sequence encodes CSSSLGTGGTLYGYTF.